This TCR beta chain derives from a study of blood T cells in healthy people across ages. Between the trimmed V and J ends, which lost 0 bases and 4 bases, there was a span of 12 bases. CDR3 length: 15 amino acids. In germline, CDR1 is MGHRA, CDR2 YSYEKL. The table lists this clonotype with a few counts. Antigen: not known. Study-wide results and caveats: Correlation between TCR beta diversity and naive T cell percentage was strong.

It was with a sample-barcoded 5' primer and a J-beta primer mix that a second PCR of roughly 7 to 12 cycles was run. TCRdb re-analysed the 5' RACE reads in MiXCR, keeping a single row per CDR3 protein. The data show roughly 1,300,000 distinct CDR3 sequences, roughly 59% seen once. This TCR came from a man younger than 30 in good health. The rearrangement joins TRBV4-1 to TRBJ2-5, with D perhaps matching TRBD1 or TRBD2 (5 bases each). The sequenced sample consisted of blood. The DNA for the CDR3 is TGCGCCAGCAGCCAAGATAAGTGGGACCTAGAGACCCAGTACTTC. Translation: CASSQDKWDLETQYF.